The entry below gives a single T cell receptor beta chain sequence along with its context. These data are taken from a study of shared clonotypes between healthy human individuals. Germline CDR1 is MNHEY and CDR2 is SMNVEV (reference sequence). This CDR3 comprises 15 residues. Between the trimmed V and J ends, which lost 4 bases and 4 bases, there was a span of 16 bases. Deep level was the assay's run setting. Produced via immunoSEQ multiplex PCR; TCRdb's table is partial and in-frame only. The repertoire holds hundreds of thousands of clones, with about 96% as singletons. Positively selected for CCR7, the CD45RO-negative cells used as naive CD8 cells excluded terminally differentiated effector memory CD45RA+ cells.

The chain joins TRBV27 to TRBJ1-2; D is perhaps TRBD1 (6 bases). The sample comprised naive CD8+ T cells sorted from blood. This sequence originates from a woman in her 30s in good health. The chain's CDR3 is CASSSWGHQTYGYTF. CDR3 nucleotide sequence: TGTGCCAGCAGTTCATGGGGACACCAAACCTATGGCTACACCTTC.